Below, 30 T cell receptor beta chains from the same sample are listed, as sequenced in a study of blood T cell repertoires in COVID-19. Sequencing used immunoSEQ multiplex PCR; TCRdb keeps in-frame clones, though not all of them. The sample records around 230,000 clones, under 90% being singletons. The sample was peripheral blood. The receptors come from a woman aged 40 to 55 with active or convalescent COVID-19.

The chain employs TRBV9 and TRBJ2-3, with 9 bases fitting TRBD2. The J segment lost 1 base and the V segment lost 3 bases, leaving 12 bases of the junction unmatched. CDR1 and CDR2 (germline): SGDLS, YYNGEE. The CDR3 has 18 amino acids. CDR3 DNA sequence: TGTGCCAGCAGCGCAGCCTATGGGCGCGGGGGGGGCACAGATACGCAGTATTTT. Its protein is CASSAAYGRGGGTDTQYF.

This sequence joins TRBV15 and TRBJ2-1; 12 nucleotides agree with TRBD1. There are 15 residues in the CDR3. Germline loops: CDR1 LNHNV, CDR2 YYDKDF (reference sequence). The ends lost 4 bases at V and 7 bases at J; junction bases unmatched: 5. The CDR3 sequence is CATSIRDRGLNEQFF. The CDR3 DNA reads as TGTGCCACCAGCATCCGGGACAGGGGGCTTAATGAGCAGTTCTTC.

This rearrangement joins TRBV6-6 to TRBJ1-4; D not certain. Trimming shortened V by 6 bases and J by 5 bases, and 16 bases separated the two germline ends. The CDR3 loop spans 15 amino acids. CDR1 MNHNY and CDR2 SVGAGI come from the germline V gene (reference sequence). The CDR3 loop reads CASRGSVGVNEKLFF. The CDR3 nucleotides are TGTGCCAGCAGAGGGAGCGTCGGGGTAAATGAAAAACTGTTTTTT.

V usage is TRBV5-5 and J usage is TRBJ1-2; the match to TRBD1 covers 9 bases. The V gene end was trimmed by 3 bases and the J gene end by 5 bases; junction bases not matched to a gene: 14. Germline V gene sequence: CDR1 SGHKS, CDR2 YYEKEE (reference sequence). The CDR3 sequence is 17 residues long. CDR3 nucleotide sequence: TGTGCCAGCAGCTCTATGATGCCGGGACAGGGATTTTATGGCTACACCTTC. It is translated as CASSSMMPGQGFYGYTF.

The chain is built from TRBV25-1 and TRBJ2-3, with TRBD2 matching over 15 bases. V shed 3 bases, J shed 11 bases, and the junction held 12 bases outside the gene matches. The CDR3 loop spans 17 amino acids. The germline V gene has CDR1 MGHDK and CDR2 SYGVNS. The DNA for the CDR3 is TGTGCCAGCAGTGACCCCGTCGGGACTAGCGGGAGGCAGGGGCAGTATTTT. Its protein product is CASSDPVGTSGRQGQYF.

CDR3 DNA sequence: TGTGCCAGCAGTCCGACAGGGATGAACACTGAAGCTTTCTTT. Translating it yields CASSPTGMNTEAFF. This chain connects TRBV5-5 to TRBJ1-1, with TRBD1 identical over 7 bases. The CDR3 is 14 amino acids. Per the germline V gene, CDR1 is SGHKS and CDR2 is YYEKEE (reference sequence). V shed 5 bases and J 0 bases; nucleotides not matched to a gene: 4.

The table lists this clone with a few counts. This chain uses TRBV4-2 with TRBJ1-2, with D perhaps TRBD1 (6 bases). The CDR3 spans 14 residues. The V end was cut by 1 base, the J end by 7 bases, with 13 bases between. Per the germline V gene, CDR1 is LGHNA and CDR2 is YNFKEQ. The CDR3 DNA reads TGTGCCAGCAGCCAAGCGGGGGGCGGGGGTGGCTACACCTTC. Its translation: CASSQAGGGGGYTF.

The chain joins TRBV20-1 to TRBJ2-1; a possible D gene is TRBD2 (6 bases). Germline lookup yields CDR1 DFQATT and CDR2 SNEGSKA (reference sequence). Trimming shortened V by 3 bases and J by 10 bases, and 25 bases separated the two germline ends. The CDR3 contains 16 residues. This chain's CDR3 is CSASSLLTGDRWEQFF. Here the CDR3 DNA reads TGCAGTGCTAGTTCTCTCCTGACGGGGGATAGGTGGGAGCAGTTCTTC.

The chain couples TRBV3-1 (or the pseudogene TRBV3-2) to TRBJ1-1; no clear D. The CDR3 totals 13 residues. Germline values: CDR1 LGHDT, CDR2 YNNKEL (reference sequence). The germline V and J ends were trimmed by 1 base and 5 bases, with 8 bases remaining between them. The CDR3 here is CASSQASGTEAFF. The CDR3 nucleotides are TGTGCCAGCAGCCAAGCCTCAGGAACTGAAGCTTTCTTT.

This rearrangement joins TRBV11-2 to TRBJ1-5, with a weak D call TRBD1 (5 bases). The CDR3 has 13 residues. Germline V lookup: CDR1 SGHAT, CDR2 FQNNGV. Between the trimmed V and J ends, which lost 4 bases and 4 bases, there was a span of 8 bases. The CDR3 DNA sequence: TGTGCCAGCAGCTCAAGACAGAATCAGCCCCAGCATTTT. Residues: CASSSRQNQPQHF.

This chain links TRBV5-1 with TRBJ2-1; D is uncertain. The CDR3 totals 12 residues. Germline V lookup: CDR1 SGHRS, CDR2 YFSETQ. Trimming stripped 3 bases from V and 9 bases from J, with 10 bases between. CDR3 sequence (DNA): TGCGCCAGCAGCTCCCCCCCCGGTGAGCAGTTCTTC. Protein: CASSSPPGEQFF.

The chain employs TRBV2 and TRBJ2-1, with 14 bases aligning to TRBD2. V trimming: 5 bases; J trimming: 14 bases; junction bases outside the gene matches: 11. The CDR3 is 15 residues long. The V gene's germline CDR1 is SNHLY and CDR2 FYNNEI. This CDR3 is CASSQRGLAGVPEFF. The CDR3 DNA is TGTGCCAGCAGTCAGAGGGGACTAGCGGGAGTCCCGGAGTTCTTC.

The chain joins TRBV4-3 to TRBJ2-3, with 10 positions matching TRBD2. Germline CDR1 and CDR2: LGHNA and YSLEER. Trimming took 4 bases from V and 4 from J; bases not matched to a gene: 5. The CDR3 covers 15 residues. The CDR3 spells CASSRVLAGADTQYF. The CDR3 nucleotides read TGCGCCAGCAGCCGGGTCCTAGCGGGGGCAGATACGCAGTATTTT.

In DNA, the CDR3 is TGTGCCAGCAGGGTGGGGGGCTCCTACGAGCAGTACTTC. It specifies CASRVGGSYEQYF. The chain combines TRBV6-5 with TRBJ2-7; possibly TRBD2 for D (6 bases). CDR1 and CDR2 from the germline V gene are MNHEY and SVGAGI. Deletions cut 6 bases from V and 0 bases from J, with 9 bases between. There are 13 residues in the CDR3.

V and J are TRBV5-1 and TRBJ2-5, with TRBD2 matching 7 bases. The CDR3 has 14 amino acids. J was trimmed by 3 bases and V by 3 bases; bases with no gene match: 5. Per the germline V gene, CDR1 is SGHRS and CDR2 is YFSETQ. The CDR3 DNA reads as TGCGCCAGCAGCTGGGAGGGACGGGAAGAGACCCAGTACTTC. This sequence encodes CASSWEGREETQYF.

This clone was detected a few times. The chain links TRBV5-1 to TRBJ2-5; 9 bases agree with TRBD2. The germline CDR1 and CDR2 sequences are SGHRS and YFSETQ. The CDR3 runs 14 residues. The V and J ends lost 2 bases and 3 bases, in that order; junction bases with no gene match: 2. The CDR3 sequence: CASSLLAGEETQYF. The DNA of the CDR3 is TGCGCCAGCAGCTTATTAGCGGGGGAAGAGACCCAGTACTTC.

The gene calls are TRBV11-1 and TRBJ2-2, with D unclear. V lost 4 bases to trimming and J lost 6 bases, with 12 bases between them. The CDR3 totals 14 residues. Germline CDR1 and CDR2: SGHAT and FQDESV (reference sequence). In DNA form, the CDR3 reads TGTGCCAGCAGCTCCAATGTAGCCCCCGGGGAGCTGTTTTTT. This translates into CASSSNVAPGELFF.

J is TRBJ2-3 and V is TRBV6-1, with 11 bases aligning to TRBD2. The CDR3 runs to 18 residues. Unmatched junction bases numbered 7, after V lost 2 bases and J lost 0 bases. The germline CDR1 and CDR2 sequences are MNHNS and SASEGT. In DNA form, the CDR3 reads TGTGCCAGCAGTGAACGGCTAGCGGGGGGTTTAAGCACAGATACGCAGTATTTT. It encodes CASSERLAGGLSTDTQYF.

The sample holds one count of this clone. The rearrangement links TRBV28 to TRBJ1-1; the D gene is possibly TRBD1 (5 bases). Germline CDR1 reads MDHEN; CDR2 reads SYDVKM. There are 13 residues in the CDR3. V was trimmed by 1 base and J by 8 bases, leaving 11 bases between them. CDR3 in DNA: TGTGCCAGCAGTTTATTTGGCAGGGTGGAAGCTTTCTTT. Its protein product is CASSLFGRVEAFF. The full variable domain, with the rest looked up from reference TRBV28 and TRBJ1-1, is DVKVTQSSRYLVKRTGEKVFLECVQDMDHENMFWYRQDPGLGLRLIYFSYDVKMKEKGDIPEGYSVSREKKERFSLILESASTNQTSMYLCASSLFGRVEAFFGQGTRLTVV.

J is TRBJ2-1 and V is TRBV5-1, with 8 bases lining up with TRBD2. This CDR3 is 16 amino acids long. Per germline, CDR1 SGHRS and CDR2 YFSETQ. Losses at the gene ends were 4 bases for V and 7 bases for J; bases not matched to a gene: 13. Here the CDR3 DNA reads TGCGCCAGCAGCCCTCTTAGCGGTGCGGGGGGAAATGAGCAGTTCTTC. Its protein product is CASSPLSGAGGNEQFF.

In its sample, this clone was seen a few times. V gene TRBV19 combines with J gene TRBJ2-3; 10 positions agree with TRBD2. Germline V CDR1 and CDR2: LNHDA, SQIVND (reference sequence). The CDR3 has 19 amino acids. J gave up 0 bases and V 4 bases, and 13 bases lay outside the gene matches. CDR3 in amino acids: CASSKVGRSSGGSTDTQYF. In DNA, the CDR3 is TGTGCCAGTAGTAAGGTCGGTCGGAGTAGCGGGGGGAGCACAGATACGCAGTATTTT.

The chain couples TRBV19 to TRBJ2-6, with TRBD1 as a possible D gene (5 bases). This CDR3 has 15 amino acids. Germline-derived CDR1 and CDR2 are LNHDA and SQIVND (reference sequence). The ends were cut back, 4 bases at V and 1 base at J, with 8 bases in the middle. CDR3 DNA sequence: TGTGCCAGTAGTAGACAGCTATCTGGGGCCAACGTCCTGACTTTC. As protein: CASSRQLSGANVLTF.

The chain combines TRBV4-3 with TRBJ1-1, with no clear D. The CDR3 runs to 15 residues. Per germline, CDR1 LGHNA and CDR2 YSLEER. Trimming cost V 0 bases and J 6 bases, with 14 bases left between them. CDR3 sequence: CASSQDRGRASEAFF. The CDR3 DNA follows: TGCGCCAGCAGCCAAGATCGAGGGCGGGCCTCTGAAGCTTTCTTT.

V gene TRBV7-9 combines with J gene TRBJ2-2; 10 nucleotides line up with TRBD1. Germline V gene sequence: CDR1 SEHNR, CDR2 FQNEAQ (reference sequence). Trimming cost V 5 bases and J 5 bases; bases outside gene matches: 5. The CDR3 runs to 15 residues. The chain's CDR3 is CASSLRTGGTGELFF. For the CDR3, the DNA is TGTGCCAGCAGCCTCAGGACAGGGGGGACCGGGGAGCTGTTTTTT.

This rearrangement joins TRBV19 to TRBJ1-1; 8 nucleotides agree with TRBD1. Germline CDR1 is LNHDA and CDR2 is SQIVND (reference sequence). The V gene end was trimmed by 8 bases and the J gene end by 7 bases; junction bases not matched to a gene: 3. There are 11 residues in the CDR3. CDR3 DNA sequence: TGTGCCAGTCGACAGGGGATTGAAGCTTTCTTT. Its protein product is CASRQGIEAFF. Supplemented by reference TRBV19 and TRBJ1-1, the full variable domain reads DGGITQSPKYLFRKEGQNVTLSCEQNLNHDAMYWYRQDPGQGLRLIYYSQIVNDFQKGDIAEGYSVSREKKESFPLTVTSAQKNPTAFYLCASRQGIEAFFGQGTRLTVV.

V is TRBV12-5 and J is TRBJ2-1, with no clear D. Trimming left V 0 bases short and J 2 bases short, with 11 bases between. This CDR3 region has 16 residues. From germline, CDR1 is LGHNT and CDR2 FRNRAP. The chain's CDR3 is CASGLVHSQPYNEQFF. In DNA form, the CDR3 reads TGTGCTAGTGGTTTGGTACATTCCCAACCCTACAATGAGCAGTTCTTC. The whole variable domain, filled in from reference TRBV12-5 and TRBJ2-1, reads DARVTQTPRHKVTEMGQEVTMRCQPILGHNTVFWYRQTMMQGLELLAYFRNRAPLDDSGMPKDRFSAEMPDATLATLKIQPSEPRDSAVYFCASGLVHSQPYNEQFFGPGTRLTVL.

The chain couples TRBV9 to TRBJ2-7, with D possibly matching TRBD2 (7 bases). Trimming left V 0 bases short and J 1 base short, with 14 bases between. CDR3 size: 16 residues. Germline values: CDR1 SGDLS, CDR2 YYNGEE. CDR3 region: CASSVGPGGGSYEQYF. The CDR3 DNA sequence: TGTGCCAGCAGCGTAGGTCCGGGGGGCGGATCCTACGAGCAGTACTTC.

The V call is TRBV25-1, the J call TRBJ2-2; D uncertain. V was cut by 1 base and J by 1 base, with 10 bases left in between. The CDR3 length is 16 residues. Germline assignment: CDR1 MGHDK and CDR2 SYGVNS. CDR3 in amino acids: CASSESLGKNTGELFF. In nucleotides, the CDR3 is TGTGCCAGCAGTGAATCGCTAGGCAAGAACACCGGGGAGCTGTTTTTT. Together with reference TRBV25-1 and TRBJ2-2, the CDR3 gives the full variable domain: EADIYQTPRYLVIGTGKKITLECSQTMGHDKMYWYQQDPGMELHLIHYSYGVNSTEKGDLSSESTVSRIRTEHFPLTLESARPSHTSQYLCASSESLGKNTGELFFGEGSRLTVL.

The chain joins TRBV28 to TRBJ2-2, with D tentatively TRBD1 (5 bases). The length of the CDR3 is 16 residues. Germline CDR1 is MDHEN and CDR2 is SYDVKM. V was trimmed by 0 bases and J by 3 bases, leaving 11 bases between them. The CDR3 loop is CASSLWVGADTGELFF. The CDR3, as DNA: TGTGCCAGCAGTTTATGGGTAGGGGCTGACACCGGGGAGCTGTTTTTT.

The rearrangement links TRBV5-1 to TRBJ1-1; TRBD1 aligns across 8 bases. Germline loops: CDR1 SGHRS, CDR2 YFSETQ. Losses at the gene ends were 4 bases for V and 1 base for J; bases not matched to a gene: 6. The CDR3 length is 15 residues. This chain's CDR3 is CASSLWGQANTEAFF. CDR3 sequence (DNA): TGCGCCAGCAGCCTCTGGGGACAGGCGAACACTGAAGCTTTCTTT.